These T cell receptor beta chains were read from a single sample in a study of a mutant IDH1 vaccine in newly diagnosed glioma. Their antigens are not known. Sequencing was performed with immunoSEQ multiplex PCR; in TCRdb, only in-frame clones are kept and a portion is missing. The table shows 110,000 or so clones, with roughly 90% occurring only once. The specimen was PBMCs, collected from a glioma patient whose treatment included an IDH1 peptide vaccine. Source of these receptors: a woman in her 50s with glioma. CDR3s include the opening cysteine and the closing phenylalanine or tryptophan. The D gene is left open where the match is weak. Clone size appears in some rows only: once, few, many, or a class for an expanded clone.

J | D | size | V | DNA | CDR3
TRBJ2-7 | TRBD2 | - | TRBV27 | TGTGCCAGCAGTCCTCGGGTAGCGGGAGAACTTTCCTACGAGCAGTACTTC | CASSPRVAGELSYEQYF
TRBJ2-7 | TRBD1 | many | TRBV7-9 | TGTGCCAGCAGCTTCCCCGGGACAGGAAACTACGAGCAGTACTTC | CASSFPGTGNYEQYF
TRBJ2-7 | - | - | TRBV28 | TGTGCCAGCAGTCTGGAAGGACGGGCCGCCTACGAGCAGTACTTC | CASSLEGRAAYEQYF
TRBJ1-1 | TRBD1 | - | TRBV19 | TGTGCCAGTAGGAAAGGGACAGGGACAAACACTGAAGCTTTCTTT | CASRKGTGTNTEAFF
TRBJ2-1 | - | - | TRBV27 | TGTGCCAGCAGTGCGGACCAATCCTACAATGAGCAGTTCTTC | CASSADQSYNEQFF
TRBJ2-2 | - | - | TRBV10-2 | TGCGCCAGCAGTCAGTCCAACGCGAACACCGGGGAGCTGTTTTTT | CASSQSNANTGELFF
TRBJ2-5 | - | - | TRBV2 | TGTGCCAGCAGTGGGGCCAAGCAGTACTTC | CASSGAKQYF
TRBJ2-1 | TRBD1 | few | TRBV14 | TGTGCCAGCAGCCAACGGGACAGGGCCAATGAGCAGTTCTTC | CASSQRDRANEQFF
TRBJ2-2 | - | - | TRBV7-3 | TGTGCCAGCAGCTTGGGGCAGGGGAAGGCCGGGGAGCTGTTTTTT | CASSLGQGKAGELFF
TRBJ2-2 | - | - | TRBV9 | TGTGCCAGCAGCGTAGGTGGGAGCGGGGAGCTGTTTTTT | CASSVGGSGELFF
TRBJ2-2 | TRBD2 | - | TRBV4-1 | TGCGCCAGCAGCCAGTACCCTAGCGGGCAAGGCGACGGGGAGCTGTTTTTT | CASSQYPSGQGDGELFF